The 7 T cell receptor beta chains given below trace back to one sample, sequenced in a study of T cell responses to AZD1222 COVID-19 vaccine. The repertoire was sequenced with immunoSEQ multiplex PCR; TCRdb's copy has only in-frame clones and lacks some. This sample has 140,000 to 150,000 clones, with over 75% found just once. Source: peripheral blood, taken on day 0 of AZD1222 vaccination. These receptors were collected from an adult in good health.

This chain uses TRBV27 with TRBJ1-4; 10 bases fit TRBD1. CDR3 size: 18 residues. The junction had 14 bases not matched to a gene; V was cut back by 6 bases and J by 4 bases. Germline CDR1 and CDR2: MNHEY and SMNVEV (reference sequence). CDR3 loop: CASRKLGQGRPDNEKLFF. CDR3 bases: TGTGCCAGCAGAAAATTGGGACAGGGGAGGCCGGATAATGAAAAACTGTTTTTT.

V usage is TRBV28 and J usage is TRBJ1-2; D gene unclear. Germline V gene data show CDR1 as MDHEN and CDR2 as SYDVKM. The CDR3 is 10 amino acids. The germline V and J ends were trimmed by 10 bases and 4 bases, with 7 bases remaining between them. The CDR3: CATGFYGYTF. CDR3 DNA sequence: TGTGCCACGGGGTTCTATGGCTACACCTTC.

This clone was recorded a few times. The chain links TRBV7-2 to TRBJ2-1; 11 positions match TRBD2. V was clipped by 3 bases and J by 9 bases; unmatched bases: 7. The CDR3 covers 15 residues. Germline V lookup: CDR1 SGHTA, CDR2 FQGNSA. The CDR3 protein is CASSFSGGVGSEQFF. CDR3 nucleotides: TGTGCCAGCAGCTTTAGCGGGGGGGTGGGAAGTGAGCAGTTCTTC.

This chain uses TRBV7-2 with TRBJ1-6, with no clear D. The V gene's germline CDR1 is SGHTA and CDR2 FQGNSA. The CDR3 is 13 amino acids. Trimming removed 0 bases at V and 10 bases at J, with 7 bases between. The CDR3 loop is CASSLAQRSPLHF. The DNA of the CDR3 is TGTGCCAGCAGCTTAGCGCAACGATCACCCCTCCACTTT.

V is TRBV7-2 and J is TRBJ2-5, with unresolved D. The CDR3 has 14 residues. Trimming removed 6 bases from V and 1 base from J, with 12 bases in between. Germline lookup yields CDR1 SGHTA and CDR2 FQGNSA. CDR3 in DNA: TGTGCCAGCAGGCAAGCTGGCTCCCAAGAGACCCAGTACTTC. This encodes CASRQAGSQETQYF.

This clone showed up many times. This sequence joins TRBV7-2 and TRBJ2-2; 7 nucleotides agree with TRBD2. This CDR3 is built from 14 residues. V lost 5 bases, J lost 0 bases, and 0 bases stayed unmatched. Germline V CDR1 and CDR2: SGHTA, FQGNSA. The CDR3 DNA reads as TGTGCCAGCAGCCGGGAGGCGAACACCGGGGAGCTGTTTTTT. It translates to CASSREANTGELFF.

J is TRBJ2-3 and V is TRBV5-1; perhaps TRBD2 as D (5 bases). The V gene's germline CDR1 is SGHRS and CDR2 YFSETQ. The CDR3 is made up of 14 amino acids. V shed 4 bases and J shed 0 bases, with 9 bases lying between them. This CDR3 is CASSTGSSTDTQYF. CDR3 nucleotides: TGCGCCAGCAGCACGGGGTCTAGCACAGATACGCAGTATTTT. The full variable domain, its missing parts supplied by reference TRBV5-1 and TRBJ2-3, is KAGVTQTPRYLIKTRGQQVTLSCSPISGHRSVSWYQQTPGQGLQFLFEYFSETQRNKGNFPGRFSGRQFSNSRSEMNVSTLELGDSALYLCASSTGSSTDTQYFGPGTRLTVL.